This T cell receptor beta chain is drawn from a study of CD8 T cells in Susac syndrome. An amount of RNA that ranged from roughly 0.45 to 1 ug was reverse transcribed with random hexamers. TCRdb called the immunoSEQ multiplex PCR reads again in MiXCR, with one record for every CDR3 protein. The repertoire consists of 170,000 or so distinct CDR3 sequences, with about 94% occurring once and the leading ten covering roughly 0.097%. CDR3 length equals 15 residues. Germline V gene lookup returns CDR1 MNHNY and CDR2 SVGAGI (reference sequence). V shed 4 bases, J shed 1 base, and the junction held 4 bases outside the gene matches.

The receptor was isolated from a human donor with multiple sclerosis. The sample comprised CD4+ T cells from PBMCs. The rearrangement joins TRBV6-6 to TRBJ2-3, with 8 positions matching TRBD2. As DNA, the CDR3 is TGTGCCAGCAGTTGGGGGCGGGGGGGCACAGATACGCAGTATTTT. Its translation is CASSWGRGGTDTQYF.